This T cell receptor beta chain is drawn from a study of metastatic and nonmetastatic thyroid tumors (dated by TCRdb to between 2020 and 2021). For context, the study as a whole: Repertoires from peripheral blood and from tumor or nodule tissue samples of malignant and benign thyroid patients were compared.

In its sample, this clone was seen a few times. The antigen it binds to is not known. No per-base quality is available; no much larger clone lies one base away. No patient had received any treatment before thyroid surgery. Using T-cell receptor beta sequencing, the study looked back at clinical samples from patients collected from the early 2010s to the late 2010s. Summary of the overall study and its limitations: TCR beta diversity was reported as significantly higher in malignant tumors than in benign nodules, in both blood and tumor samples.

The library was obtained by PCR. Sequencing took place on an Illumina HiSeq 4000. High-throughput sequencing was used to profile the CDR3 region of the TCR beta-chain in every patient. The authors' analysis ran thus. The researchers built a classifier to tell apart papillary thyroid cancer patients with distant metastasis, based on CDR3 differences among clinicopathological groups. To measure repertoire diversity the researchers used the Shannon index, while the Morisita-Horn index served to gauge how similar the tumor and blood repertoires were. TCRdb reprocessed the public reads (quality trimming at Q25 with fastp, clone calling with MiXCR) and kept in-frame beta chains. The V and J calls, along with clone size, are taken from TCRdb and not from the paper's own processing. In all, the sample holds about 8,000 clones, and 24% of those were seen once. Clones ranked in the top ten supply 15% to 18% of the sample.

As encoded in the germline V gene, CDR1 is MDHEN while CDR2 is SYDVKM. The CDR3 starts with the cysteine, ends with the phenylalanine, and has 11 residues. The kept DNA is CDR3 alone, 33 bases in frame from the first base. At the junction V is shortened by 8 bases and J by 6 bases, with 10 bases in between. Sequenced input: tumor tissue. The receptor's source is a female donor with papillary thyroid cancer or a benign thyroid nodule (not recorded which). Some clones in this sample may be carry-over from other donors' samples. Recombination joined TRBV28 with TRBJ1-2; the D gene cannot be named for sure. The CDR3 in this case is CASLGFNGYTF. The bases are TGTGCCAGCCTCGGGTTCAATGGCTACACCTTC.